These 20 T cell receptor beta chains came from one sample sequenced in a study of tumor-infiltrating lymphocytes in primary liver carcinoma. A constant-region primer primed TCR beta cDNA synthesis from about 0.45 ug of total RNA. Libraries covering TCR beta were generated through three nested multiplex PCR rounds (using a slightly modified ARM-PCR). A C-beta reverse primer and TRBV1-TRBV30 forward primers served in each of the first two PCR rounds, at approximately 10 cycles apiece. TCRdb redid the calling of the multiplex PCR reads with MiXCR, one entry per CDR3 protein. Found here are hundreds of thousands of distinct CDR3 sequences, around three fifths of them singletons; the top ten hold more than 8.5%. It was unsorted whole blood that yielded blood RNA, and germline DNA was also extracted. Sequencing was performed on peripheral blood. The source is a man between 40 and 49 years old with primary liver carcinoma and hepatitis B virus infection.

A remark on this clonotype: A clone one base away is much larger, so this may be a read error. The chain recombines TRBV12-3 or TRBV12-4 with TRBJ1-5; the match to TRBD1 covers 7 bases. V was clipped by 9 bases and J by 7 bases; unmatched bases: 9. This CDR3 comprises 13 residues. The CDR3 reads CARSTDRAQPQHF. The DNA of the CDR3 is TGTGCCAGGAGCACCGACAGGGCGCAGCCCCAGCATTTT.

V usage is TRBV7-9 and J usage is TRBJ2-3, with 8 positions matching TRBD1. Germline trimming cut 5 bases from V and 0 bases from J; bases unmatched to any gene: 4. Germline V gene lookup returns CDR1 SEHNR and CDR2 FQNEAQ (reference sequence). The CDR3 is made up of 15 amino acids. The CDR3 protein is CASSHGTGSTDTQYF. The CDR3 nucleotides read TGTGCCAGCAGCCATGGGACAGGAAGCACAGATACGCAGTATTTT.

This clonotype was counted a single time. Given a much more abundant clone one base away, this may be a read error. The V gene is TRBV6-5, the J gene TRBJ1-2; 8 bases align to TRBD1. J lost 6 bases, V lost 6 bases, and 12 bases had no gene match. This CDR3 comprises 15 residues. Germline values: CDR1 MNHEY, CDR2 SVGAGI. This CDR3 is CASSPRQGTKDGYTF. In nucleotides, the CDR3 is TGTGCCAGCAGCCCAAGACAGGGGACGAAGGATGGCTACACCTTC.

A word on this clonotype: No conserved phenylalanine or tryptophan is present at the end of the CDR3, so a read error is the likely explanation. This rearrangement joins TRBV6-6 to TRBJ1-1; no reliable D call. This CDR3 comprises 14 residues. V lost 0 bases and J lost 0, with 5 bases in between. The germline V gene encodes CDR1 MNHNY and CDR2 SVGAGI (reference sequence). In DNA, the CDR3 is TGTGCCAGCAGTTACTCTCGCTTGAACACTGAAGCTTTCTTA. This encodes CASSYSRLNTEAFL.

This clonotype is a singleton in its sample. The CDR3 carries no conserved terminal phenylalanine or tryptophan, so it likely arises from a read error. J is TRBJ1-1 and V is TRBV29-1; TRBD1 matches 7 bases. The CDR3 is 15 amino acids. CDR1 and CDR2 from the germline V gene are SQVTM and ANQGSEA. The CDR3 sequence: CCVEDRGTENTEAFL. The DNA of the CDR3 is TGCTGCGTTGAAGATCGGGGGACAGAGAACACTGAAGCTTTCCTT.

The genes are TRBV5-1 and TRBJ2-3; D unresolved. Germline V lookup: CDR1 SGHRS, CDR2 YFSETQ. The CDR3 extends over 15 amino acids. Trimming removed 4 bases from V and 0 bases from J, with 12 bases in between. For the CDR3, the DNA is TGCGCCAGCAGCCCCGGACGGCCCAGCACAGATACGCAGTATTTT. Translation: CASSPGRPSTDTQYF.

With regard to this clonotype: Just one base apart from a much larger clone, this may be a read error. The rearrangement links TRBV6-1 to TRBJ2-7; D is possibly TRBD2 (6 bases). Germline loops: CDR1 MNHNS, CDR2 SASEGT. This CDR3 has 15 residues. Trimming took off 7 bases at V and 5 bases at J, with 21 bases between the two ends. CDR3 bases: TGTGCCAGCACAAATCCCAGCGGGCCTAGGCACGAGCAGTACTTC. Translation: CASTNPSGPRHEQYF.

This clonotype was seen only a few times. The chain recombines TRBV5-4 with TRBJ2-7, with 8 bases matching TRBD1. V lost 4 bases, J lost 4 bases, and 7 bases stayed unmatched. The CDR3 extends over 14 amino acids. The germline V gene has CDR1 SGHNT and CDR2 YYREEE (reference sequence). This chain's CDR3 is CASSPRDRRYEQYF. In nucleotides, the CDR3 is TGTGCCAGCAGCCCCCGGGACAGGAGATACGAGCAGTACTTC.

Notes on this clonotype: Given a much more abundant clone one base away, this may be a read error. The V gene is TRBV28, the J gene TRBJ2-3; 10 nucleotides match TRBD1. This CDR3 region has 16 residues. Germline V gene data show CDR1 as MDHEN and CDR2 as SYDVKM. The CDR3 DNA follows: TGTGCCATCAGTTTACGCGGGACAGGGGACACAGATACGCAGTATTTT. It yields the protein CAISLRGTGDTDTQYF.

This clonotype came up a few times. The V gene is TRBV5-1, the J gene TRBJ2-3; 10 nucleotides align to TRBD2. The CDR3 runs 14 residues. CDR1 SGHRS and CDR2 YFSETQ come from the germline V gene. V lost 0 bases to trimming and J lost 5 bases; unmatched junction nucleotides: 0. The CDR3 region is CASSLGLAGDTQYF. The CDR3 nucleotides are TGCGCCAGCAGCTTGGGACTAGCGGGAGATACGCAGTATTTT.

Turning to this clonotype: One end of the junction fails to match germline, which may point to a read error. The V call is TRBV12-3 or TRBV12-4, the J call TRBJ2-5, with D perhaps matching TRBD1 (6 bases). This CDR3 comprises 15 residues. CDR3 region: CVSSYQTGTEETQYF. The CDR3 DNA follows: TGTGTCAGCAGTTATCAGACAGGAACGGAAGAGACCCAATACTTC.

A word on this clonotype: Since a much larger clone is just one base distant, this may be a read error. This rearrangement joins TRBV10-3 to TRBJ2-2, with 9 bases aligning to TRBD2. Germline assignment: CDR1 ENHRY and CDR2 SYGVKD. The CDR3 totals 14 residues. Unmatched junction bases numbered 6, after V lost 7 bases and J lost 6 bases. In DNA form, the CDR3 reads TGTGCCATCAAGGCGGGAGGGGTGGCCGGGGAGCTGTTTTTT. Translating it yields CAIKAGGVAGELFF.

With regard to this clonotype: The junction differs from germline at one of its ends, possibly a read error. The genes are TRBV28 and TRBJ1-5; no reliable D call. The CDR3 is made up of 12 amino acids. Germline CDR1 MDHEN, CDR2 SYDVKM. The DNA for the CDR3 is TGTGTCAGCAGTCCCCTAGGGCAGCCCCAGCATTTT. Residues: CVSSPLGQPQHF.

In its sample, this clonotype was seen a few times. This chain joins TRBV10-2 and TRBJ2-7; tentatively, D is TRBD2 (7 bases). The CDR3 is 15 amino acids. Trimming removed 6 bases from V and 5 bases from J, with 20 bases in between. Germline assignment: CDR1 WSHSY and CDR2 SAAADI. CDR3 region: CASSRGGGTMNEQYF. The DNA of the CDR3 is TGCGCCAGCAGCAGAGGGGGGGGGACGATGAACGAGCAGTACTTC.

Turning to this clonotype: The junction does not match germline at one end; this may be a read error. The chain employs TRBV14 and TRBJ1-2; no clear D. Germline V CDR1 and CDR2: SGHDN, FVKESK. The CDR3 extends over 15 amino acids. CDR3: CACSPWEETNYGYTF. In DNA form, the CDR3 reads TGTGCCTGCAGTCCCTGGGAGGAGACTAACTATGGCTACACCTTC.

As for this clonotype: A much more abundant neighbour one base away suggests this may be a read error. The gene calls are TRBV12-3 or TRBV12-4 and TRBJ2-3; 8 bases line up with TRBD2. This CDR3 contains 13 residues. CDR3 nucleotides: TGTGCCAGCAGTTTCCGGGAGGGAGATGCGCAGTATTTT. As protein: CASSFREGDAQYF.

On this clonotype itself: The junction does not match germline at one end; this may be a read error. The rearrangement joins TRBV6-1 to TRBJ2-3; D might be TRBD1 (5 bases). This CDR3 has 13 residues. Germline assignment: CDR1 MNHNS and CDR2 SASEGT. The CDR3 is CASSEHRTGTQYF. CDR3 DNA: TGTGCTAGCAGTGAACACCGCACAGGTACACAGTATTTT.

Concerning this clonotype: This may come from a read error, since a much larger clone is one base off. This chain uses TRBV6-1 with TRBJ2-1; D possibly corresponds to TRBD1 (6 bases). CDR1 MNHNS and CDR2 SASEGT come from the germline V gene. The CDR3 length is 15 residues. In DNA, the CDR3 is TGTGCCGCTGAGGGGACACCGATCCGACACAATGAGAAGTTCTTC. Translation gives CAAEGTPIRHNEKFF.

This clonotype was seen just once. It may be a read error: a sequence one base away is much more abundant. The chain links TRBV6-1 to TRBJ2-6, with D possibly being TRBD1 (5 bases). Germline V gene lookup returns CDR1 MNHNS and CDR2 SASEGT. The CDR3 covers 15 residues. CDR3 bases: TGTGCCATCAGTGAAGGGGACTCTGGGGCCAACGTCCTGACTTTC. Encoded protein: CAISEGDSGANVLTF.

On this clonotype itself: This may stem from a read error, because a much larger clone lies one nucleotide away. This chain uses TRBV6-1 with TRBJ2-1, with D perhaps given as TRBD1 or TRBD2 (5 bases each). The CDR3 has 14 amino acids. Germline V gene lookup returns CDR1 MNHNS and CDR2 SASEGT. Trimming left V 7 bases short and J 2 bases short, with 12 bases between. CDR3 DNA sequence: TGTGCCAGCACCGGGGCAGGGCCCTACAATGAGCAGTTCTTC. Amino acid sequence: CASTGAGPYNEQFF.